Listed below are T cell receptor beta chains from one sample, sequenced in a study of cytomegalovirus exposure and HLA in healthy donors. Method: immunoSEQ multiplex PCR; TCRdb's copy keeps in-frame clones and lacks some. The sample includes over 100,000 clones, around 80% of them seen just once. The source material was PBMCs. These receptors were collected from a young man in good health and CMV-seronegative. The CDR3 runs from the conserved cysteine through the conserved F or W. Fields, in order: J gene, clone size, V gene, D gene, CDR3 protein, CDR3 DNA. A D gene is named only where the DNA matches it firmly. Clone size is given for some rows only: seen once, a few or many times, or a class if the clone is expanded.

TRBJ2-3,NA,TRBV6-6,TRBD2,CASSFREATDTQYF,TGTGCCAGCAGTTTCCGGGAGGCGACAGATACGCAGTATTTT
TRBJ2-7,NA,TRBV7-9,TRBD2,CASSLATSGSYEQYF,TGTGCCAGCAGCTTAGCAACTAGCGGCTCCTACGAGCAGTACTTC
TRBJ2-5,NA,TRBV5-6,NA,CASSGGNRASKETQYF,TGTGCCAGCAGCGGAGGGAATCGTGCTAGTAAAGAGACCCAGTACTTC
TRBJ2-7,NA,TRBV28,NA,CASSPSTGPQYF,TGTGCCAGCAGTCCCAGCACAGGCCCACAGTACTTC
TRBJ1-2,NA,TRBV4-1,NA,CASSQDWVQVDYTF,TGCGCCAGCAGCCAAGATTGGGTTCAGGTCGACTACACCTTC
TRBJ2-7,once,TRBV7-9,TRBD1,CASSQDRASDEQYF,TGTGCCAGCAGCCAGGACAGGGCAAGCGACGAGCAGTACTTC
TRBJ2-1,NA,TRBV4-3,NA,CASSYGVKNEQFF,TGCGCCAGCAGTTACGGGGTAAAGAATGAGCAGTTCTTC
TRBJ1-2,NA,TRBV18,NA,CASSPWESSYGYTF,TGTGCCAGCTCACCATGGGAGAGCTCCTATGGCTACACCTTC
TRBJ1-3,NA,TRBV28,NA,CASSFVTGNTIYF,TGTGCCAGCAGTTTTGTTACTGGAAACACCATATATTTT
TRBJ2-1,NA,TRBV4-1,TRBD1,CASSPPGQGMNEQFF,TGCGCCAGCAGCCCCCCGGGACAGGGGATGAATGAGCAGTTCTTC
TRBJ2-7,few,TRBV30,NA,CAWSVQLAALSEQYF,TGTGCCTGGAGTGTACAGTTAGCGGCCTTATCCGAGCAGTACTTC
TRBJ2-5,NA,TRBV29-1,TRBD1,CSVQGIETQYF,TGCAGCGTACAGGGGATTGAGACCCAGTACTTC
TRBJ2-2,few,TRBV28,TRBD2,CASRSSGSATGELFF,TGTGCCAGCAGGTCTAGCGGGAGTGCCACCGGGGAGCTGTTTTTT
TRBJ1-5,NA,TRBV19,NA,CASSSRPLGNQPQHF,TGTGCCAGTAGCTCCCGCCCCCTAGGCAATCAGCCCCAGCATTTT
TRBJ1-2,NA,TRBV29-1,NA,CSVAGNYGYTF,TGCAGCGTTGCCGGGAACTATGGCTACACCTTC
TRBJ2-7,NA,TRBV11-2,TRBD2,CASSNRLAGGLAYEQYF,TGTGCCAGCAGCAATCGACTAGCGGGAGGGTTGGCCTACGAGCAGTACTTC
TRBJ2-1,NA,TRBV7-9,TRBD2,CASSHLWRGAYNEQFF,TGTGCCAGCAGCCACCTCTGGCGGGGGGCCTACAATGAGCAGTTCTTC
TRBJ1-1,NA,TRBV28,TRBD1,CASSHRGWVTEAFF,TGTGCCAGCAGCCACAGGGGGTGGGTCACTGAAGCTTTCTTT
TRBJ2-5,NA,TRBV7-2,NA,CASSFGGYEETQYF,TGTGCCAGCAGCTTTGGAGGGTACGAAGAGACCCAGTACTTC
TRBJ2-7,NA,TRBV11-2,TRBD1,CASSFSGTEYYEQYF,TGTGCCAGCAGCTTCTCCGGGACAGAATACTACGAGCAGTACTTC
TRBJ2-5,NA,TRBV11-2,TRBD2,CASSKLGGWETQYF,TGTGCCAGCAGCAAACTCGGGGGGTGGGAGACCCAGTACTTC
TRBJ2-3,NA,TRBV19,TRBD1,CASRQGTSTDTQYF,TGTGCCAGCAGACAGGGAACTAGCACAGATACGCAGTATTTT
TRBJ2-3,NA,TRBV4-1,NA,CASSPDPAAADTQYF,TGCGCCAGCAGCCCAGATCCGGCCGCGGCAGATACGCAGTATTTT
TRBJ1-2,NA,TRBV19,NA,CASSPRSYGYTF,TGTGCCAGTAGTCCGCGAAGCTATGGCTACACCTTC
TRBJ2-3,NA,TRBV28,TRBD2,CASSGTGTSGSLEVTDTQYF,TGTGCCAGCAGTGGCACCGGGACTAGCGGGAGTCTGGAGGTCACAGATACGCAGTATTTT
TRBJ2-7,NA,TRBV11-2,TRBD2,CASRPSGRDEQYF,TGTGCCAGCAGGCCTAGCGGGAGGGACGAGCAGTACTTC
TRBJ1-6,NA,TRBV2,NA,CASSEGGSPLHF,TGTGCCAGCAGTGAAGGAGGATCACCCCTCCACTTT
TRBJ2-7,NA,TRBV19,TRBD2,CASSISRGGTYEQYF,TGTGCCAGTAGTATTTCTCGGGGGGGCACCTACGAGCAGTACTTC
TRBJ2-3,NA,TRBV5-1,NA,CASSLATWGLWADTQYF,TGCGCCAGCAGCTTGGCGACGTGGGGACTCTGGGCAGATACGCAGTATTTT
TRBJ1-2,NA,TRBV6-5,TRBD1,CASSRDSQAYGYTF,TGTGCCAGCAGTCGGGACAGCCAGGCCTATGGCTACACCTTC
TRBJ2-7,NA,TRBV5-1,TRBD1,CASSLRDSSYEQYF,TGCGCCAGCAGCTTGCGGGACAGCTCCTACGAGCAGTACTTC
TRBJ2-3,NA,TRBV9,NA,CASSVVALNTDTQYF,TGTGCCAGCAGCGTAGTGGCATTGAACACAGATACGCAGTATTTT
TRBJ2-3,NA,TRBV29-1,NA,CSVEITDTQYF,TGCAGCGTGGAAATAACAGATACGCAGTATTTT
TRBJ1-4,NA,TRBV18,NA,CASSRGGNEKLFF,TGTGCCAGCTCCCGAGGCGGTAATGAAAAACTGTTTTTT
TRBJ1-2,NA,TRBV11-3,NA,CASSLRREIYGYTF,TGTGCCAGCAGCTTACGCCGGGAGATCTATGGCTACACCTTC
TRBJ1-2,NA,TRBV21-1,NA,CASSRGGCYTF,TGTGCCAGCAGTAGGGGCGGTTGCTACACCTTC
TRBJ1-1,NA,TRBV7-9,NA,CASSLMTGSGTEAFF,TGTGCCAGCAGCTTAATGACAGGTTCGGGCACTGAAGCTTTCTTT
TRBJ1-1,NA,TRBV20-1,NA,CSASPDTEAFF,TGCAGTGCTAGTCCGGACACTGAAGCTTTCTTT
TRBJ2-1,once,TRBV19,TRBD2,CASTVAGGRNEQFF,TGTGCCAGTACCGTAGCGGGAGGAAGGAATGAGCAGTTCTTC
TRBJ1-5,few,TRBV2,NA,CASKDRGGPNQPQHF,TGTGCCAGCAAGGACCGGGGGGGCCCCAATCAGCCCCAGCATTTT
TRBJ2-7,NA,TRBV5-5,TRBD2,CASSLRAGVSYEQYF,TGTGCCAGCAGCTTGAGAGCGGGGGTCTCCTACGAGCAGTACTTC
TRBJ2-2,NA,TRBV2,NA,CASSRGSNTGELFF,TGTGCCAGCAGTAGAGGGTCGAACACCGGGGAGCTGTTTTTT
TRBJ2-1,few,TRBV5-1,TRBD2,CASSQTGTSFYNEQFF,TGCGCCAGCAGCCAAACCGGGACTAGCTTCTACAATGAGCAGTTCTTC
TRBJ1-1,NA,TRBV15,NA,CATSRDRVTEAFF,TGTGCCACCAGCAGAGATCGGGTGACTGAAGCTTTCTTT